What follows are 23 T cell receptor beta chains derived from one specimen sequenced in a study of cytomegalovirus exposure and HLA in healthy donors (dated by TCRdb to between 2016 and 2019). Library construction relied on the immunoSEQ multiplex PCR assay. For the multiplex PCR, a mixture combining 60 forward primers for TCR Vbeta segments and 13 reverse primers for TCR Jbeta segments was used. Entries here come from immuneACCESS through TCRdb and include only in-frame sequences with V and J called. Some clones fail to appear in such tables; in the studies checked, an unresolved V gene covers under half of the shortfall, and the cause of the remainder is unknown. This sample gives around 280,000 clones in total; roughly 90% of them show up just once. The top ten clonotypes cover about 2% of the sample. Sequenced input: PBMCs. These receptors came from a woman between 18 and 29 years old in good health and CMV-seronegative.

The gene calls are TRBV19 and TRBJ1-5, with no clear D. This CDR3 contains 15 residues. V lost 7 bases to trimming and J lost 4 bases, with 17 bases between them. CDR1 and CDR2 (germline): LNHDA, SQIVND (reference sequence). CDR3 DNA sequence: TGTGCCAGTACCCCCAGCGGAGGTGGGAATCAGCCCCAGCATTTT. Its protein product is CASTPSGGGNQPQHF.

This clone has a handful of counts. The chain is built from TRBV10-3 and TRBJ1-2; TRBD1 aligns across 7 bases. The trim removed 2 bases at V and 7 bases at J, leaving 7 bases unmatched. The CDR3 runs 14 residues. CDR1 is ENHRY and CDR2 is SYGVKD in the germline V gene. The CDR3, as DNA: TGTGCCATCAGTGAGGGGGCAGGGGGTCGTGGCTACACCTTC. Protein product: CAISEGAGGRGYTF.

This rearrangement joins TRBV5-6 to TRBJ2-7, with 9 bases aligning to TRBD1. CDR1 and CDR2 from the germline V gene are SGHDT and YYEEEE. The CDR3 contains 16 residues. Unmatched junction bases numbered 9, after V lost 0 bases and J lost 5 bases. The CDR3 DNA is TGTGCCAGCAGCTTGGGCCGGGACAGGGAGATCGACGAGCAGTACTTC. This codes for CASSLGRDREIDEQYF. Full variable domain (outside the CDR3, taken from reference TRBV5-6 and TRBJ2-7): DAGVTQSPTHLIKTRGQQVTLRCSPKSGHDTVSWYQQALGQGPQFIFQYYEEEERQRGNFPDRFSGHQFPNYSSELNVNALLLGDSALYLCASSLGRDREIDEQYFGPGTRLTVT.

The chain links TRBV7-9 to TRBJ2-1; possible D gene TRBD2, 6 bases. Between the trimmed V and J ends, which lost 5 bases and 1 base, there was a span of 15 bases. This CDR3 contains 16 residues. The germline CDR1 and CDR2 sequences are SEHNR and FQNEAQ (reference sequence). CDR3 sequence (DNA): TGTGCCAGCAGCGAGGACTATCTTGGATCCTACAATGAGCAGTTCTTC. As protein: CASSEDYLGSYNEQFF.

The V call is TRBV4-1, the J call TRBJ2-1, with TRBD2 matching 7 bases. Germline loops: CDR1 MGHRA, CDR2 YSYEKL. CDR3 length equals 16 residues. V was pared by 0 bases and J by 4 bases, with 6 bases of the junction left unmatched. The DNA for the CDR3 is TGCGCCAGCAGCCAAGATTTGGCTAGCGGTTACAATGAGCAGTTCTTC. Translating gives CASSQDLASGYNEQFF.

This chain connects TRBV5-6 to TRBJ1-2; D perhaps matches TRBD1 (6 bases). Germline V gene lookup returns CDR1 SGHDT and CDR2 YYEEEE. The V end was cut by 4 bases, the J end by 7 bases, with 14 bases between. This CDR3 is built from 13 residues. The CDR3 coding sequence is TGTGCCAGCAGCCCTACAGGGATAGTTGGCTACACCTTC. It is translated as CASSPTGIVGYTF.

Here the CDR3 reads CSVISGGKTGELFF. In DNA form, the CDR3 reads TGCAGCGTAATCTCGGGAGGGAAAACCGGGGAGCTGTTTTTT. The V gene is TRBV29-1, the J gene TRBJ2-2; TRBD2 aligns across 8 bases. The CDR3 contains 14 residues. The V segment lost 6 bases and the J segment 5 bases; nucleotides outside the gene matches: 8. Germline loops: CDR1 SQVTM, CDR2 ANQGSEA.

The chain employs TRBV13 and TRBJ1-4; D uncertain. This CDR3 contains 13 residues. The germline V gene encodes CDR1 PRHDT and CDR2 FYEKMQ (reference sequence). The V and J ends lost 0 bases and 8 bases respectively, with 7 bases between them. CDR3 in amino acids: CASSLGGGEKLFF. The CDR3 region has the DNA TGTGCCAGCAGCTTAGGGGGAGGCGAAAAACTGTTTTTT.

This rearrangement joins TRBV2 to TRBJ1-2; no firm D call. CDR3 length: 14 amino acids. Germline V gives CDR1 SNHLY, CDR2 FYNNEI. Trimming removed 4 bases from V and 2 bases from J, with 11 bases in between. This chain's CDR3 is CASSGAGQNYGYTF. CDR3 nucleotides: TGTGCCAGCAGTGGGGCTGGGCAGAACTATGGCTACACCTTC.

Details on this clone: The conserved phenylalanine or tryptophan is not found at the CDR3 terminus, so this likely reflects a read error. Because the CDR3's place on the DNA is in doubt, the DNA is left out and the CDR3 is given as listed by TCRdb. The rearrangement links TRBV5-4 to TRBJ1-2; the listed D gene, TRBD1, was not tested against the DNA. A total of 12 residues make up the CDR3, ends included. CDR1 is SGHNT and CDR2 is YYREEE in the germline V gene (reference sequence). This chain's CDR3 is CASSLSGTGLVI.

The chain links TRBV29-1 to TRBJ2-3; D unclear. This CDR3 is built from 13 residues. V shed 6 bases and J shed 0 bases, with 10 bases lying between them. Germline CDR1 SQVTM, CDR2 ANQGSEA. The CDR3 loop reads CSVEAASTDTQYF. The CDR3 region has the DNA TGCAGCGTAGAGGCAGCTAGCACAGATACGCAGTATTTT.

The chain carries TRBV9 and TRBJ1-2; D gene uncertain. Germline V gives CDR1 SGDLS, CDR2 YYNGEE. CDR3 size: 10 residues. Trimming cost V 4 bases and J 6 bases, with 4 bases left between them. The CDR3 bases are TGTGCCAGCAGCTCTGATGGCTACACCTTC. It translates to CASSSDGYTF.

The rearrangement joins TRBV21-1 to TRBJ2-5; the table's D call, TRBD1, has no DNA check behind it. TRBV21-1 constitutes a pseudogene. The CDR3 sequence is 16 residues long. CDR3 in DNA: TGTGCCAGCAGCAAAGAGGACAGGAAGGCCCAAGAGACCCAGTACTTC. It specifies CASSKEDRKAQETQYF.

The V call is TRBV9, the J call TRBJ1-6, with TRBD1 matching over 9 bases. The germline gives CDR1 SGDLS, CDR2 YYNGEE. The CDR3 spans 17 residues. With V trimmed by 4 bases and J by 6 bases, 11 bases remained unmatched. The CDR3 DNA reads TGTGCCAGCAGCACGAACCCGACAGGGGGAGGTAATTCACCCCTCCACTTT. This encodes CASSTNPTGGGNSPLHF.

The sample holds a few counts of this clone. The CDR3 DNA reads TGTGCCAGCGCTCCTAGACCCTCACTCCACGAGCAGTACTTC. It translates to CASAPRPSLHEQYF. The chain uses TRBV7-2 and TRBJ2-7, with D unclear. Germline-derived CDR1 and CDR2 are SGHTA and FQGNSA. The CDR3 spans 14 residues. The V gene lost 8 bases and the J gene lost 5 bases, with 19 bases spanning the gap.

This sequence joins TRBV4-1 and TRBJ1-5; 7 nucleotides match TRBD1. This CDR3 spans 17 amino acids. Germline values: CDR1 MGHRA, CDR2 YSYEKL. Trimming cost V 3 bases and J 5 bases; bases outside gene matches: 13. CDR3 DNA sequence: TGCGCCAGCAGCCAGCTCGTTAACAGGGGATCTCATCAGCCCCAGCATTTT. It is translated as CASSQLVNRGSHQPQHF.

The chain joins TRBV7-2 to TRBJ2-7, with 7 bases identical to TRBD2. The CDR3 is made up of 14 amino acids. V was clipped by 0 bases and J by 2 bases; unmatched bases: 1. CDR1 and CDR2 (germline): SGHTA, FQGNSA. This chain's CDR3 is CASSLALAAYEQYF. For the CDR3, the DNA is TGTGCCAGCAGCTTAGCGCTAGCGGCCTACGAGCAGTACTTC. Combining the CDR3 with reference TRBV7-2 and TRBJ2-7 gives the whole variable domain GAGVSQSPSNKVTEKGKDVELRCDPISGHTALYWYRQSLGQGLEFLIYFQGNSAPDKSGLPSDRFSAERTGGSVSTLTIQRTQQEDSAVYLCASSLALAAYEQYFGPGTRLTVT.

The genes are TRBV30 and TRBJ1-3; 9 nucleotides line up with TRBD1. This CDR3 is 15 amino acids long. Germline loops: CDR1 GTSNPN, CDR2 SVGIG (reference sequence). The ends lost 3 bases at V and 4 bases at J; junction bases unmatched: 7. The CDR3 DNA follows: TGTGCCTGGAGGAGGGACAGGGTTAACGGAAACACCATATATTTT. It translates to CAWRRDRVNGNTIYF.

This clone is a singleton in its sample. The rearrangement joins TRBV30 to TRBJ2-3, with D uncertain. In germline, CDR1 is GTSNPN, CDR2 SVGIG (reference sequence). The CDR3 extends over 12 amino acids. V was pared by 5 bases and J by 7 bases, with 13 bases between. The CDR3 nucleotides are TGTGCCTGGGCCTCCTCTGAGAATACGCAGTATTTT. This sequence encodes CAWASSENTQYF.

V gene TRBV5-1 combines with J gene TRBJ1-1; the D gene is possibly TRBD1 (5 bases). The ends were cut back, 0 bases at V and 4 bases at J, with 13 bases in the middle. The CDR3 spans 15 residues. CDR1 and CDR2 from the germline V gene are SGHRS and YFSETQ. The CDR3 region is CASSLGSGMGTEAFF. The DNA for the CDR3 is TGCGCCAGCAGCTTGGGGTCAGGGATGGGCACTGAAGCTTTCTTT.

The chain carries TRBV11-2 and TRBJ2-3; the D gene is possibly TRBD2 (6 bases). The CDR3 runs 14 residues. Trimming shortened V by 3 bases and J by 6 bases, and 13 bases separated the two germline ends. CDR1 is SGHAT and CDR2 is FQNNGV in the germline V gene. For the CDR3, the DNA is TGTGCCAGCAGCTTGCGCGGGGCCACGGATACGCAGTATTTT. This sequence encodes CASSLRGATDTQYF.

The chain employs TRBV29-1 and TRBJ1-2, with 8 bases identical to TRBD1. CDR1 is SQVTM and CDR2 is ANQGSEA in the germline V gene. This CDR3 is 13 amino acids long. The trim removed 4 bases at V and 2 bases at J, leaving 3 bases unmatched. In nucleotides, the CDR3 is TGCAGCGTTGTCGACAGGGGCAACTATGGCTACACCTTC. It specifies CSVVDRGNYGYTF.

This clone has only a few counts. The CDR3 bases are TGTGCCAGCAGTGAGGCCCTCTTCTACGAGCAGTACTTC. Translated: CASSEALFYEQYF. The chain carries TRBV2 and TRBJ2-7; D unresolved. V lost 3 bases, J lost 3 bases, and 9 bases lay in between. Looked up from germline, CDR1 is SNHLY and CDR2 is FYNNEI. CDR3 length: 13 residues.